Each of the 14 T cell receptor beta chains below was sequenced from the same sample in a study of molecular identifiers for immune sequencing clone quantification. TCRdb reprocessed the PCR reads with MiXCR, giving one entry per CDR3 protein. The top ten hold roughly 0.85% of the sample, which has 600,000 to 650,000 distinct CDR3 sequences, about 20% seen once. Material: naive CD8+ T cells from blood, with Jurkat cell RNA spiked in. Subset noted: FACS-sorted CD8+CD4-CCR7+CD45RA+ naive T cells. The receptors originated from a human donor in good health. Some libraries in this study had Jurkat cell RNA spiked in.

A remark on this clonotype: The conserved phenylalanine or tryptophan is not found at the CDR3 terminus, so this likely reflects a read error. This chain joins TRBV19 and TRBJ1-2; maybe TRBD1 (5 bases). With 3 bases removed from V and 1 base from J, the gap between germline ends came to 21 bases. This CDR3 region has 18 residues. CDR1 is LNHDA and CDR2 is SQIVND in the germline V gene (reference sequence). The CDR3 protein is CASSMISGTDSVNYGYTL. The DNA for the CDR3 is TGTGCCAGTAGTATGATCTCCGGGACGGATTCTGTTAACTATGGCTACACCCTC.

This clonotype was recorded a few times. The chain is built from TRBV7-9 and TRBJ1-4; TRBD1 matches at 9 bases. Germline V CDR1 and CDR2: SEHNR, FQNEAQ (reference sequence). J was trimmed by 2 bases and V by 5 bases; bases with no gene match: 9. This CDR3 is built from 17 residues. For the CDR3, the DNA is TGTGCCAGCAGCGCTGGACAGGGGAGAGCGACTAATGAAAAACTGTTTTTT. Encoded protein: CASSAGQGRATNEKLFF.

This clonotype has a count of ten or more. J is TRBJ2-7 and V is TRBV20-1, with 8 bases that match TRBD2. The CDR3 spans 15 residues. Germline CDR1 reads DFQATT; CDR2 reads SNEGSKA (reference sequence). The trim removed 0 bases at V and 1 base at J, leaving 5 bases unmatched. The CDR3 DNA is TGCAGTGCTAGAGATCTTAGCGGGGTATCCTACGAGCAGTACTTC. It encodes CSARDLSGVSYEQYF.

This clonotype was observed a handful of times. The chain couples TRBV19 to TRBJ2-7, with D perhaps matching TRBD1 or TRBD2 (6 bases each). Between the trimmed V and J ends, which lost 5 bases and 4 bases, there was a span of 18 bases. This CDR3 is 15 amino acids long. Looked up from germline, CDR1 is LNHDA and CDR2 is SQIVND (reference sequence). The CDR3 reads CASSPSGGLGYEQYF. CDR3 DNA: TGTGCCAGTAGTCCTTCCGGGGGCCTCGGTTACGAGCAGTACTTC.

About this clonotype: A much more abundant neighbour one base away suggests this may be a read error. The gene calls are TRBV7-9 and TRBJ1-1; 8 positions agree with TRBD1. The CDR3 totals 16 residues. Germline CDR1 and CDR2: SEHNR and FQNEAQ (reference sequence). The CDR3 DNA is TGTGCCAGCAGCCCCCCGGCAGGGGGCCGTGCAACTGGAGCTTTCTTT. It specifies CASSPPAGGRATGAFF.

This clonotype was seen only a few times. The chain carries TRBV19 and TRBJ1-1; D is unresolved. The CDR3 runs 13 residues. Germline CDR1 reads LNHDA; CDR2 reads SQIVND (reference sequence). V was trimmed by 5 bases and J by 5 bases, leaving 12 bases between them. The CDR3 DNA sequence: TGTGCCAGTAGTCATCAGACGGGGACTGAAGCTTTCTTT. It codes for CASSHQTGTEAFF. The full variable domain, completed using reference TRBV19 and TRBJ1-1, is DGGITQSPKYLFRKEGQNVTLSCEQNLNHDAMYWYRQDPGQGLRLIYYSQIVNDFQKGDIAEGYSVSREKKESFPLTVTSAQKNPTAFYLCASSHQTGTEAFFGQGTRLTVV.

This clonotype has at least ten counts. CDR3 in amino acids: CASSYSSGGSGGYTF. In nucleotides, the CDR3 is TGTGCCAGCAGTTACTCTTCAGGGGGCTCAGGAGGCTACACCTTC. This chain links TRBV6-5 with TRBJ1-2; 8 bases map to TRBD1. This CDR3 region has 15 residues. The V gene's germline CDR1 is MNHEY and CDR2 SVGAGI. The trim removed 0 bases at V and 8 bases at J, leaving 8 bases unmatched.

This clonotype was counted many times. The chain links TRBV29-1 to TRBJ2-2; possibly TRBD2 for D (5 bases). This CDR3 region has 14 residues. Germline CDR1 reads SQVTM; CDR2 reads ANQGSEA. V shed 4 bases and J shed 1 base, with 10 bases lying between them. DNA for the CDR3: TGCAGCGTTGCATTCAGCGGGAACACCGGGGAGCTGTTTTTT. It translates to CSVAFSGNTGELFF.

This clonotype was detected ten times or more. The chain uses TRBV7-9 and TRBJ1-1; D gene ambiguous. The V gene's germline CDR1 is SEHNR and CDR2 FQNEAQ (reference sequence). Trimming cost V 3 bases and J 2 bases, with 10 bases left between them. The CDR3 contains 14 residues. Written as DNA, the CDR3 is TGTGCCAGCAGCTTGGATTTCGGTAACACTGAAGCTTTCTTT. Its protein product is CASSLDFGNTEAFF.

This clonotype was counted many times. The chain joins TRBV4-2 to TRBJ2-7; D unclear. Germline V gene sequence: CDR1 LGHNA, CDR2 YNFKEQ. This CDR3 region has 15 residues. Trimming stripped 2 bases from V and 0 bases from J, with 11 bases between. The CDR3 loop reads CASSQQRPNSYEQYF. CDR3 sequence (DNA): TGTGCCAGCAGCCAACAGAGGCCCAACTCCTACGAGCAGTACTTC.

This clonotype was seen more than once but under ten times. J is TRBJ1-5 and V is TRBV20-1; no clear D. The CDR3 covers 15 residues. V was trimmed by 5 bases and J by 7 bases, leaving 21 bases between them. Germline CDR1 and CDR2: DFQATT and SNEGSKA (reference sequence). CDR3 loop: CSAEYGPSEDQPQHF. The CDR3 nucleotides are TGCAGTGCTGAGTACGGGCCTTCTGAAGACCAGCCCCAGCATTTT.

This clonotype was observed a handful of times. This chain connects TRBV6-2 or TRBV6-3 to TRBJ2-7; no firm D call. Between the trimmed V and J ends, which lost 8 bases and 2 bases, there was a span of 19 bases. Looked up from germline, CDR1 is MNHEY and CDR2 is SVGEGT. The CDR3 is made up of 15 amino acids. CDR3 DNA: TGTGCCAGCCGCCCCCGTACAAAAGGGACCTACGAGCAGTACTTC. It yields the protein CASRPRTKGTYEQYF.

This clonotype was counted at least ten times. The chain joins TRBV4-3 to TRBJ2-3; D is perhaps TRBD1 or TRBD2 (5 bases each). CDR1 and CDR2 (germline): LGHNA, YSLEER. Between the trimmed V and J ends, which lost 1 base and 1 base, there was a span of 12 bases. This CDR3 has 16 amino acids. CDR3: CASSQAGQLGTDTQYF. CDR3 DNA sequence: TGCGCCAGCAGCCAAGCGGGGCAGTTGGGCACAGATACGCAGTATTTT.

The sample holds many counts of this clonotype. The chain recombines TRBV7-6 with TRBJ2-3; 7 bases align to TRBD2. The V and J ends lost 0 bases and 1 base, in that order; junction bases with no gene match: 1. This CDR3 region has 15 residues. Germline CDR1 SGHVS, CDR2 FNYEAQ. DNA for the CDR3: TGTGCCAGCAGCTTAGCCCGGGGGGGCACAGATACGCAGTATTTT. Protein: CASSLARGGTDTQYF.